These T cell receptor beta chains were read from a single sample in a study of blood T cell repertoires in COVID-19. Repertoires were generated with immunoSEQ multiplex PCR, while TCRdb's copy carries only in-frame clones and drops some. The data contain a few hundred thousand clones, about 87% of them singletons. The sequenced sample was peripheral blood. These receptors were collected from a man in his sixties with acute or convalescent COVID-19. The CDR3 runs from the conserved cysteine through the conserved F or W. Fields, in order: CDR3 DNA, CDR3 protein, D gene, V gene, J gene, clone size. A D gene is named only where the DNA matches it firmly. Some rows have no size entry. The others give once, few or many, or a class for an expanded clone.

TGTGCCAGCAGCCTAGTCGGGACTAGCGGACTGGCGAGCACCGGGGAGCTGTTTTTT	CASSLVGTSGLASTGELFF	TRBD2	TRBV7-3	TRBJ2-2	.
TGTGCCACAGGGTCAGGGAAAAAAGAGACCCAGTACTTC	CATGSGKKETQYF	.	TRBV28	TRBJ2-5	.
TGTGCCGGAGGGGGCGACTATGGCTACACCTTC	CAGGGDYGYTF	TRBD1	TRBV28	TRBJ1-2	.
TGTGCCAGCAGCCCACTACAGGGGGCCAGTGGCAATGAGCAGTTCTTC	CASSPLQGASGNEQFF	TRBD1	TRBV7-7	TRBJ2-1	.
TGTGCCAGCAGTTTCCGGACAGGATATAATTCACCCCTCCACTTT	CASSFRTGYNSPLHF	TRBD1	TRBV28	TRBJ1-6	few
TGCGCCAGCAGGCGGGGACTACCAATCACAGATACGCAGTATTTT	CASRRGLPITDTQYF	TRBD2	TRBV5-1	TRBJ2-3	once
TGTGCCAGCAGCCCACCGGGACTGCTTGTCGAGCAGTACTTC	CASSPPGLLVEQYF	.	TRBV6-1	TRBJ2-7	.
TGCGCCAGCAGCTTGGATACGGGAGGCAATCAGCCCCAGCATTTT	CASSLDTGGNQPQHF	.	TRBV5-1	TRBJ1-5	.
TGTGCCAGCACCTCGGGGGGCGGAGGTGGTGAAAAACTGTTTTTT	CASTSGGGGGEKLFF	.	TRBV28	TRBJ1-4	.
TGTGCCACCAGTCCGACAGGCTATGGCTACACCTTC	CATSPTGYGYTF	.	TRBV24-1	TRBJ1-2	many
TGTGCCAGCAGCCCACGAGGGGCTAGCGGGGGGGCCAGGGCAGATACGCAGTATTTT	CASSPRGASGGARADTQYF	TRBD2	TRBV7-9	TRBJ2-3	.
TGTGCCACCAGTGATGAGCGGGGGAGCCGGACGCAGTATTTT	CATSDERGSRTQYF	TRBD2	TRBV24-1	TRBJ2-3	.
TGCAGCGTCGCGGGGGACCCTTCAACCCCCTACACCTTC	CSVAGDPSTPYTF	.	TRBV29-1	TRBJ1-2	.
TGTGCCAGCAGCACTGACAGGGTGGAAGAAAAACTGTTTTTT	CASSTDRVEEKLFF	TRBD1	TRBV6-5	TRBJ1-4	once
TGTGCCAGCAGTTGGGGACTAGCGGGAGATGAGCAGTTCTTC	CASSWGLAGDEQFF	TRBD2	TRBV27	TRBJ2-1	.
TGTGCCAGCAGCCAAGCCAGAAAACTGTTTTTT	CASSQARKLFF	.	TRBV14	TRBJ1-4	.
TGTGCCAGCTCACCAAGAAGAGAACAGAATAACTATGGCTACACCTTC	CASSPRREQNNYGYTF	.	TRBV18	TRBJ1-2	many
TGTGCCAGTAGTACCCAGGGTATCTCTGAAGCTTTCTTT	CASSTQGISEAFF	.	TRBV19	TRBJ1-1	few
TGTGCCACTGACCCACGCGGAAATCAGCCCCAGCATTTT	CATDPRGNQPQHF	.	TRBV6-6	TRBJ1-5	.
TGTGCCAGCAGCTTGGCGGAGGGTGCTGGAGAGACCCAGTACTTC	CASSLAEGAGETQYF	.	TRBV5-4	TRBJ2-5	.
TGTGCCAGCAGTTTTGCCGGGGATAGCTCCTACAATGAGCAGTTCTTC	CASSFAGDSSYNEQFF	.	TRBV27	TRBJ2-1	.
TGTGCCAGCAGCGCCAAAGCAGGATCCCACACAGATACGCAGTATTTT	CASSAKAGSHTDTQYF	.	TRBV14	TRBJ2-3	.